This T cell receptor (beta chain) was identified in a study of OX40 agonist ivuxolimab in advanced cancers. About the research overall: Partial response was recorded in three patients: one hepatocellular carcinoma and two cutaneous melanoma cases.

Clones were read by immunoSEQ multiplex PCR, and TCRdb kept only the in-frame ones, dropping some. The sample has fewer than 25,000 clones; 75% to 90% are singletons. Remarks on this clone: Its antigen is not known.

Findings of the study overall: Relatively little clonal expansion, among the lowest observed, appeared in partial responders at 0.1-3.0 mg/kg. At 0.1 to 3.0 mg/kg and by week 6, CD4+ and CD8+ T cells in the blood had expanded clonally.

Germline V gene sequence: CDR1 SGHAT, CDR2 FQDESV (reference sequence). The CDR3 has 17 residues. The V and J ends lost 5 bases and 3 bases, in that order; junction bases with no gene match: 8. The source was CD4+ or CD8+ T cells sorted from blood, collected in a trial of the OX40 agonist ivuxolimab. The J gene is TRBJ2-6, the V gene TRBV11-1; 9 bases align to TRBD1. This TCR was recovered from an adult with an advanced solid tumor such as melanoma, head and neck, liver or kidney cancer. The CDR3: CASSHRDRAYGANVLTF. DNA of the CDR3: TGTGCCAGCAGCCATCGGGACAGGGCGTATGGGGCCAACGTCCTGACTTTC. The full variable domain, rest sourced from reference TRBV11-1 and TRBJ2-6, is EAEVAQSPRYKITEKSQAVAFWCDPISGHATLYWYRQILGQGPELLVQFQDESVVDDSQLPKDRFSAERLKGVDSTLKIQPAELGDSAMYLCASSHRDRAYGANVLTFGAGSRLTVL.